This T cell receptor (beta chain) was found in a study of control samples from healthy donors and cancer patients. The CDR3 runs 11 residues. V gave up 2 bases and J gave up 7 bases, with 5 bases separating them. In germline, CDR1 is MNHEY, CDR2 SVGAGI. Data came from immunoSEQ multiplex PCR; TCRdb stores just in-frame clones and leaves some out. The sample contains some 140,000 clones, roughly 92% of which appear only once. The chain is built from TRBV6-5 and TRBJ2-5; no clear D gene. Sequencing was done on a sample of blood. The receptor's source is a man younger than 45 in good health. CDR3 in DNA: TGTGCCAGCAGTTACAAAGGGACCCAGTACTTC. This encodes CASSYKGTQYF.